This entry lists 30 T cell receptor beta chains sequenced from one sample in a study of shared T cell receptors in the human thymus. TCRdb's table, derived via immunoSEQ multiplex PCR, lists solely in-frame clones and lacks some. The sample includes 600,000 to 900,000 clones, 70% to 90% seen only once; the top ten take about 0.0098%. These data were likewise used in another study, on human thymus T cells.

The material sequenced was thymocytes. These receptors came from a girl less than two years old with a congenital heart defect.

In DNA, the CDR3 is TGTGCCAGCAGCAGGACAGAATACAATTCACCCCTCCACTTT. This gives the protein CASSRTEYNSPLHF. The genes are TRBV5-6 and TRBJ1-6, with D tentatively TRBD1 (6 bases). The CDR3 runs to 14 residues. Germline V lookup: CDR1 SGHDT, CDR2 YYEEEE. Trimming took off 4 bases at V and 7 bases at J, with 12 bases between the two ends.

The V call is TRBV29-1, the J call TRBJ1-1; a weak D match, TRBD1 (5 bases). Germline values: CDR1 SQVTM, CDR2 ANQGSEA. The CDR3 has 15 residues. Trimming removed 7 bases at V and 5 bases at J, with 23 bases between. The DNA for the CDR3 is TGCAGCGCCGAGCCGGGGGAGGTGGGAATAACTGAAGCTTTCTTT. It encodes CSAEPGEVGITEAFF.

This clone was observed a handful of times. The chain employs TRBV6-5 and TRBJ2-3, with D possibly being TRBD1 (5 bases). The CDR3 runs to 16 residues. V shed 0 bases and J shed 5 bases, with 15 bases lying between them. Germline CDR1 MNHEY, CDR2 SVGAGI. CDR3 sequence reads: CASSYSMKGPVDTQYF. In nucleotides, the CDR3 is TGTGCCAGCAGTTACTCGATGAAGGGGCCTGTAGATACGCAGTATTTT.

The rearrangement links TRBV27 to TRBJ2-5; TRBD2 matches 8 bases. The CDR3 covers 16 residues. Germline CDR1 and CDR2: MNHEY and SMNVEV (reference sequence). V dropped 0 bases and J dropped 2; count of bases not matched to a gene: 5. The CDR3, as DNA: TGTGCCAGCAGTTTATCGGGACTAGGGAAACAAGAGACCCAGTACTTC. It yields the protein CASSLSGLGKQETQYF.

V usage is TRBV5-1 and J usage is TRBJ1-4, with TRBD1 identical over 7 bases. V was pared by 4 bases and J by 0 bases, with 9 bases of the junction left unmatched. CDR1 and CDR2 from the germline V gene are SGHRS and YFSETQ. The CDR3 has 17 residues. The CDR3 loop is CASSRWTGPATNEKLFF. The CDR3 region has the DNA TGCGCCAGCAGCCGATGGACAGGCCCCGCAACTAATGAAAAACTGTTTTTT.

V gene TRBV30 combines with J gene TRBJ1-1; 7 bases are a match to TRBD1. The CDR3 totals 17 residues. Looked up from germline, CDR1 is GTSNPN and CDR2 is SVGIG (reference sequence). V lost 8 bases, J lost 3 bases, and 21 bases stayed unmatched. Here the CDR3 reads CAQIRQGLFQGDTEAFF. The CDR3 nucleotides are TGTGCCCAAATCCGCCAGGGGTTATTTCAGGGGGACACTGAAGCTTTCTTT.

CDR3 DNA sequence: TGCGCCAGCAGCCCAGGGGGCCAAGAGACCCAGTACTTC. Its translation: CASSPGGQETQYF. The chain uses TRBV5-1 and TRBJ2-5; 7 nucleotides match TRBD1. The junction had 1 base not matched to a gene; V was cut back by 4 bases and J by 1 base. The CDR3 contains 13 residues. Per the germline V gene, CDR1 is SGHRS and CDR2 is YFSETQ. The full variable domain, completed using reference TRBV5-1 and TRBJ2-5, is KAGVTQTPRYLIKTRGQQVTLSCSPISGHRSVSWYQQTPGQGLQFLFEYFSETQRNKGNFPGRFSGRQFSNSRSEMNVSTLELGDSALYLCASSPGGQETQYFGPGTRLLVL.

The chain employs TRBV7-8 and TRBJ1-1; no clear D gene. V was clipped by 5 bases and J by 1 base, with 17 bases between them. CDR3 length equals 16 residues. Looked up from germline, CDR1 is SGHVS and CDR2 is FQNEAQ. The CDR3 sequence: CASSPDAGWRNTEAFF. The CDR3 DNA sequence: TGTGCCAGCAGCCCAGATGCGGGTTGGAGGAACACTGAAGCTTTCTTT.

The DNA of the CDR3 is TGTGCCAGCAGCCGACACACTTTAGCCAAAAACATTCAGTACTTC. This codes for CASSRHTLAKNIQYF. The V call is TRBV7-9, the J call TRBJ2-4; D remains unclear. The V and J ends lost 5 bases and 0 bases respectively, with 11 bases between them. The CDR3 runs to 15 residues. Germline lookup yields CDR1 SEHNR and CDR2 FQNEAQ (reference sequence).

V gene TRBV6-1 combines with J gene TRBJ1-6; D gene unclear. V was trimmed by 0 bases and J by 7 bases, leaving 16 bases between them. Germline V gives CDR1 MNHNS, CDR2 SASEGT. The CDR3 runs to 17 residues. In DNA, the CDR3 is TGTGCCAGCAGTGAAGCGCTTGGGAGAATCCCGAATTCACCCCTCCACTTT. Encoded protein: CASSEALGRIPNSPLHF.

The V call is TRBV11-2, the J call TRBJ1-1, with TRBD1 identical over 7 bases. There are 14 residues in the CDR3. Germline CDR1 SGHAT, CDR2 FQNNGV. V trimming: 6 bases; J trimming: 4 bases; junction bases outside the gene matches: 8. CDR3 nucleotide sequence: TGTGCCAGCAGAAAGAACAGGGGACCCACTGAAGCTTTCTTT. This translates into CASRKNRGPTEAFF.

The count of this clone is one. The chain couples TRBV2 to TRBJ1-2, with 10 bases matching TRBD1. Germline-derived CDR1 and CDR2 are SNHLY and FYNNEI. The CDR3 has 17 amino acids. V gave up 6 bases and J gave up 7 bases; unmatched junction bases: 17. CDR3 coding DNA: TGTGCCAGCAGGGCCCTATCGGGACAGGGGAACATAGGTGGCTACACCTTC. As protein: CASRALSGQGNIGGYTF.

The V gene is TRBV19, the J gene TRBJ2-2; possibly TRBD2 for D (6 bases). The length of the CDR3 is 15 residues. Between the trimmed V and J ends, which lost 3 bases and 3 bases, there was a span of 11 bases. Germline V gives CDR1 LNHDA, CDR2 SQIVND (reference sequence). This CDR3 is CASSMGGFDTGELFF. CDR3 coding DNA: TGTGCCAGTAGTATGGGGGGATTCGACACCGGGGAGCTGTTTTTT. Looking up the rest from reference TRBV19 and TRBJ2-2 gives the full variable domain: DGGITQSPKYLFRKEGQNVTLSCEQNLNHDAMYWYRQDPGQGLRLIYYSQIVNDFQKGDIAEGYSVSREKKESFPLTVTSAQKNPTAFYLCASSMGGFDTGELFFGEGSRLTVL.

V gene TRBV6-5 combines with J gene TRBJ1-1, with TRBD1 matching 7 bases. CDR1 is MNHEY and CDR2 is SVGAGI in the germline V gene. The CDR3 contains 14 residues. V lost 4 bases to trimming and J lost 2 bases; unmatched junction nucleotides: 4. CDR3: CASSLQGRNTEAFF. CDR3 in DNA: TGTGCCAGCAGTTTACAGGGGCGAAACACTGAAGCTTTCTTT.

The chain joins TRBV5-6 to TRBJ1-4; weak D call: TRBD1 (5 bases). With 2 bases removed from V and 7 bases from J, the gap between germline ends came to 12 bases. Germline V gene lookup returns CDR1 SGHDT and CDR2 YYEEEE. This CDR3 is built from 14 residues. The CDR3 region is CASSFGGEREKLFF. The CDR3 nucleotides are TGTGCCAGCAGCTTTGGGGGGGAGCGTGAAAAACTGTTTTTT. Full variable domain (rest looked up from reference TRBV5-6 and TRBJ1-4): DAGVTQSPTHLIKTRGQQVTLRCSPKSGHDTVSWYQQALGQGPQFIFQYYEEEERQRGNFPDRFSGHQFPNYSSELNVNALLLGDSALYLCASSFGGEREKLFFGSGTQLSVL.

Only one count was recorded for this clone. V usage is TRBV28 and J usage is TRBJ1-2; D is uncertain. Germline values: CDR1 MDHEN, CDR2 SYDVKM. Between the trimmed V and J ends, which lost 7 bases and 8 bases, there was a span of 20 bases. The CDR3 totals 14 residues. The CDR3 nucleotides are TGTGCCAGCAACTCACCCTCACACCGACAAGGCTACACCTTC. Translated: CASNSPSHRQGYTF.

The J gene is TRBJ1-3, the V gene TRBV4-2, with unresolved D. Trimming removed 7 bases from V and 4 bases from J, with 14 bases in between. CDR1 and CDR2 from the germline V gene are LGHNA and YNFKEQ. The CDR3 is 14 amino acids. Here the CDR3 DNA reads TGTGCCAGCACCAGCGGGATGGGGGGAAACACCATATATTTT. Its protein is CASTSGMGGNTIYF.

V is TRBV28 and J is TRBJ1-4; D is ambiguous. Germline V gene data show CDR1 as MDHEN and CDR2 as SYDVKM. V lost 0 bases to trimming and J lost 4 bases, with 9 bases between them. The CDR3 is 15 amino acids. CDR3 region: CASSLWGSYNEKLFF. For the CDR3, the DNA is TGTGCCAGCAGTTTATGGGGCAGTTATAATGAAAAACTGTTTTTT.

This chain uses TRBV28 with TRBJ1-5; 11 positions match TRBD1. After removal of 7 bases from V and 0 bases from J, the junction contained 8 bases not matched to a gene. CDR1 MDHEN and CDR2 SYDVKM come from the germline V gene. The CDR3 is 17 amino acids. The CDR3 bases are TGTGCCAGCATCCGGACAGGGGGCGGTTATAGCAATCAGCCCCAGCATTTT. Its translation: CASIRTGGGYSNQPQHF.

The chain is built from TRBV13 and TRBJ2-7, with TRBD2 matching 8 bases. The V gene end was trimmed by 4 bases and the J gene end by 4 bases; junction bases not matched to a gene: 9. Germline-derived CDR1 and CDR2 are PRHDT and FYEKMQ (reference sequence). The CDR3 has 15 residues. The CDR3 protein is CASSSRRRGVYEQYF. As DNA, the CDR3 is TGTGCCAGCAGCTCTAGGCGGCGGGGGGTTTACGAGCAGTACTTC.

This clone was counted a single time. The chain carries TRBV25-1 and TRBJ2-1; D is unresolved. The germline gives CDR1 MGHDK, CDR2 SYGVNS. Trimming cost V 9 bases and J 0 bases, with 12 bases left between them. The CDR3 loop spans 14 amino acids. DNA of the CDR3: TGTGCCAGTCGTTCGGAGAGCTCCTACAATGAGCAGTTCTTC. Translated: CASRSESSYNEQFF.

V is TRBV7-9 and J is TRBJ1-2, with 8 bases identical to TRBD1. Germline trimming cut 4 bases from V and 8 bases from J; bases unmatched to any gene: 3. Germline V gene data show CDR1 as SEHNR and CDR2 as FQNEAQ (reference sequence). This CDR3 has 12 residues. CDR3: CASSSGGVGYTF. In DNA form, the CDR3 reads TGTGCCAGCAGCTCAGGGGGCGTAGGCTACACCTTC.

To note about this clone: At one boundary the junction diverges from the germline segment, which might be a read error. The rearrangement links TRBV14 to TRBJ1-1; no reliable D call. CDR3 length: 13 residues. Germline V CDR1 and CDR2: SGHDN, FVKESK. CDR3 DNA sequence: TGTGCCAGTAGCCCTGACTTACACACTGAAGCTTTCTTT. Translating it yields CASSPDLHTEAFF. The complete variable domain, with remaining parts taken from reference TRBV14 and TRBJ1-1, reads EAGVTQFPSHSVIEKGQTVTLRCDPISGHDNLYWYRRVMGKEIKFLLHFVKESKQDESGMPNNRFLAERTGGTYSTLKVQPAELEDSGVYFCASSPDLHTEAFFGQGTRLTVV.

The CDR3 is CASSSRLGSPLHF. For the CDR3, the DNA is TGTGCCAGCAGCTCCCGACTGGGTTCACCCCTCCACTTT. V is TRBV7-2 and J is TRBJ1-6; D remains ambiguous. The CDR3 has 13 residues. Trimming removed 4 bases at V and 9 bases at J, with 10 bases between. CDR1 and CDR2 (germline): SGHTA, FQGNSA.

V is TRBV6-6 and J is TRBJ1-2, with 8 bases lining up with TRBD1. Germline CDR1 is MNHNY and CDR2 is SVGAGI (reference sequence). V shed 6 bases, J shed 0 bases, and the junction held 3 bases outside the gene matches. This CDR3 is built from 14 residues. CDR3 in amino acids: CASSLTGANYGYTF. CDR3 DNA sequence: TGTGCCAGCAGCCTGACAGGGGCTAACTATGGCTACACCTTC.

The rearrangement uses TRBV11-2 and TRBJ1-2; TRBD1 aligns across 9 bases. Germline V gives CDR1 SGHAT, CDR2 FQNNGV. The CDR3 has 16 residues. Losses at the gene ends were 3 bases for V and 1 base for J; bases not matched to a gene: 6. CDR3 residues: CASSLGQGTFNYGYTF. The CDR3 DNA sequence: TGTGCCAGCAGCTTGGGACAGGGTACCTTTAACTATGGCTACACCTTC.

This clone was seen only once. The V gene is TRBV2, the J gene TRBJ2-1; D not resolved. V shed 7 bases and J shed 0 bases, with 7 bases lying between them. The CDR3 spans 13 residues. The germline V gene encodes CDR1 SNHLY and CDR2 FYNNEI. In DNA form, the CDR3 reads TGTGCCAGCATCTTCAGCTCCTACAATGAGCAGTTCTTC. Its protein product is CASIFSSYNEQFF.

The genes are TRBV9 and TRBJ1-1; 7 bases align to TRBD1. This CDR3 is 15 amino acids long. Germline CDR1 reads SGDLS; CDR2 reads YYNGEE. J gave up 1 base and V 4 bases, and 7 bases lay outside the gene matches. This CDR3 is CASSSLGTENTEAFF. The CDR3, as DNA: TGTGCCAGCAGCTCCCTAGGGACAGAGAACACTGAAGCTTTCTTT.

The chain joins TRBV5-1 to TRBJ1-1, with TRBD1 matching 7 bases. Trimming took 4 bases from V and 4 from J; bases not matched to a gene: 10. The CDR3 is made up of 15 amino acids. Looked up from germline, CDR1 is SGHRS and CDR2 is YFSETQ. In DNA, the CDR3 is TGCGCCAGCAGCCTCGGGTACAGGGACAGCACTGAAGCTTTCTTT. This sequence encodes CASSLGYRDSTEAFF.

The count of this clone is one. The chain links TRBV15 to TRBJ2-7; 9 nucleotides align to TRBD2. Germline assignment: CDR1 LNHNV and CDR2 YYDKDF (reference sequence). The CDR3 is made up of 17 amino acids. Trimming cost V 5 bases and J 2 bases; bases outside gene matches: 13. Here the CDR3 DNA reads TGTGCCACCAGCGTCAGATTGACTAGCGGCCCCCCCTACGAGCAGTACTTC. It translates to CATSVRLTSGPPYEQYF.